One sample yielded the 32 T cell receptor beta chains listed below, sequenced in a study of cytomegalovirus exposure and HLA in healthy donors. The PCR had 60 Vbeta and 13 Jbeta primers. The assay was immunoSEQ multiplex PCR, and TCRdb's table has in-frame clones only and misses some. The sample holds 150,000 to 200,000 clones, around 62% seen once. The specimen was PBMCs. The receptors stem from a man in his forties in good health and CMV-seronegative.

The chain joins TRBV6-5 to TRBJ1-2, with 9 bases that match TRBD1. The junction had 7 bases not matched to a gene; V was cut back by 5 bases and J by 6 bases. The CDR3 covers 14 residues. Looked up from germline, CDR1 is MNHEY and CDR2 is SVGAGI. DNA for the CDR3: TGTGCCAGCAGTCGGGACAGGGATCTCGATGGCTACACCTTC. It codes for CASSRDRDLDGYTF.

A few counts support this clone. The CDR3 loop is CASSLTGKETQYF. The CDR3, as DNA: TGTGCCAGCAGCTTAACAGGGAAGGAGACCCAGTACTTC. This rearrangement joins TRBV7-2 to TRBJ2-5; possibly TRBD1 for D (6 bases). V was trimmed by 2 bases and J by 5 bases, leaving 9 bases between them. CDR1 is SGHTA, CDR2 FQGNSA, per germline. The CDR3 spans 13 residues.

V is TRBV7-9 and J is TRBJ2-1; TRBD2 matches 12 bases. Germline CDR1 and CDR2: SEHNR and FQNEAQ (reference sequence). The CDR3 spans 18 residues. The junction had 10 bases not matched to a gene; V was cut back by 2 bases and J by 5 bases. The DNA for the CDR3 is TGTGCCAGCAGCTTACGGCTAGCGGGAGGGATGTCTCACAATGAGCAGTTCTTC. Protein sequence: CASSLRLAGGMSHNEQFF.

CDR3 coding DNA: TGTGCCAGCAGCGTTTTCCAGTACCCCAAAGAGACCCAGTACTTC. As protein: CASSVFQYPKETQYF. The chain recombines TRBV7-2 with TRBJ2-5, with unresolved D. V lost 5 bases and J 3 bases, leaving 16 bases between the germline ends. CDR3 length: 15 residues. The germline gives CDR1 SGHTA, CDR2 FQGNSA.

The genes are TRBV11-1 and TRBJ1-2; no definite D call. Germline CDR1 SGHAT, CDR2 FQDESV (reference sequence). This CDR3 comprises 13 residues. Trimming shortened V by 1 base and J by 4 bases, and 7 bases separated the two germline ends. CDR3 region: CASSLVLSYGYTF. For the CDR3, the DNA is TGTGCCAGCAGCTTAGTTTTGAGCTATGGCTACACCTTC.

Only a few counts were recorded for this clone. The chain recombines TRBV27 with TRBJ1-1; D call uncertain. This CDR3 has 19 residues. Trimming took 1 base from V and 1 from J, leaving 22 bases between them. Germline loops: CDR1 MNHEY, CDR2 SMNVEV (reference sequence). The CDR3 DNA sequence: TGTGCCAGCAGTTTATATGGGAGGTTGCGAGAAGGGCCGAACACTGAAGCTTTCTTT. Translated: CASSLYGRLREGPNTEAFF.

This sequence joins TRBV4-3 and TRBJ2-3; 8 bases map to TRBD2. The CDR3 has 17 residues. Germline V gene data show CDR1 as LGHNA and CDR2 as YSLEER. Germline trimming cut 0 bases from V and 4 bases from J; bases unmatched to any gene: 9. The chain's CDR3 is CASSQDLGGRRSDTQYF. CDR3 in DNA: TGCGCCAGCAGCCAAGATCTCGGCGGGAGGAGGTCAGATACGCAGTATTTT.

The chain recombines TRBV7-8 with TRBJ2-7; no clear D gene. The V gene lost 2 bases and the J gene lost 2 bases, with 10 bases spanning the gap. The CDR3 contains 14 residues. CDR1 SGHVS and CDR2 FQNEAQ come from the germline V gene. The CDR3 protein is CASSLHDTTYEQYF. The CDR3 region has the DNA TGTGCCAGCAGCTTACATGACACCACCTACGAGCAGTACTTC.

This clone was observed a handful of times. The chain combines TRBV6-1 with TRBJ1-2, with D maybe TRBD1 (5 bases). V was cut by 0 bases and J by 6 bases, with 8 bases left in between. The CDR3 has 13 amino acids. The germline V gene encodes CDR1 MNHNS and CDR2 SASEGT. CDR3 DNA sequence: TGTGCCAGCAGTGAAGCGGGAGGGGATGGCTACACCTTC. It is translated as CASSEAGGDGYTF.

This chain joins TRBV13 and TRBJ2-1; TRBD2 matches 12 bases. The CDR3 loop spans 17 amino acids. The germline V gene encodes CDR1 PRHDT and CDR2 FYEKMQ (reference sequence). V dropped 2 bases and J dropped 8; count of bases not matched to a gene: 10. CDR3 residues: CASSLRTSGVGPHEQFF. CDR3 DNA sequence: TGTGCCAGCAGCTTAAGGACTAGCGGGGTAGGCCCCCATGAGCAGTTCTTC.

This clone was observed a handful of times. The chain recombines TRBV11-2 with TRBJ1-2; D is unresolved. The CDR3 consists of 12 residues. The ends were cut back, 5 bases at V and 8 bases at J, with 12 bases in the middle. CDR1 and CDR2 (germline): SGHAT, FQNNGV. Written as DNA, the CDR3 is TGTGCCAGCAGCCCCGGCGGGGTCGGCTACACCTTC. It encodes CASSPGGVGYTF.

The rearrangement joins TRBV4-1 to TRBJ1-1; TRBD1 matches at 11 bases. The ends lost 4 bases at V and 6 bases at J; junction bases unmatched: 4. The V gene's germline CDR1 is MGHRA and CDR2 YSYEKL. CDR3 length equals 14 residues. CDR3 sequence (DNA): TGCGCCAGCAGCCCGGGACAGGGGGTCCCTGAAGCTTTCTTT. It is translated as CASSPGQGVPEAFF.

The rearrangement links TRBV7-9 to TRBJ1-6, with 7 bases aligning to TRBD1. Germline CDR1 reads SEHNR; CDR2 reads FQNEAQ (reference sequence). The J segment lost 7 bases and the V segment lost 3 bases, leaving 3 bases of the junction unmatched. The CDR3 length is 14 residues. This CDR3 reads CASSFGQVNSPLHF. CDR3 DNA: TGTGCCAGCAGCTTCGGACAGGTGAATTCACCCCTCCACTTT.

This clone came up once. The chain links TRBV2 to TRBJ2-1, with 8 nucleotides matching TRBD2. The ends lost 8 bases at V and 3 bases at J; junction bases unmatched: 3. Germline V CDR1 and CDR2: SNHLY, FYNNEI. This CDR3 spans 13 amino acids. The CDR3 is CASGRGDYNEQFF. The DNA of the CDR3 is TGTGCCAGCGGGCGGGGGGACTACAATGAGCAGTTCTTC.

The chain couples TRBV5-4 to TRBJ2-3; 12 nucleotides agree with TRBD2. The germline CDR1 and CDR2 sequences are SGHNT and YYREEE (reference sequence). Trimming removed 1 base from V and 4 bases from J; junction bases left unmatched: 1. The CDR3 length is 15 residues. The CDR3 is CASSLTSGGSDTQYF. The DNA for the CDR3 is TGTGCCAGCAGCTTGACTAGCGGGGGGTCAGATACGCAGTATTTT.

CDR3 DNA: TGCGCCAGCAGCTTGGGGCCTTACCGGGACAGGGTTAAAAAAAACATTCAGTACTTC. Residues: CASSLGPYRDRVKKNIQYF. This sequence joins TRBV5-1 and TRBJ2-4; TRBD1 matches 9 bases. J was trimmed by 4 bases and V by 0 bases; bases with no gene match: 14. Germline V gene lookup returns CDR1 SGHRS and CDR2 YFSETQ. This CDR3 is 19 amino acids long.

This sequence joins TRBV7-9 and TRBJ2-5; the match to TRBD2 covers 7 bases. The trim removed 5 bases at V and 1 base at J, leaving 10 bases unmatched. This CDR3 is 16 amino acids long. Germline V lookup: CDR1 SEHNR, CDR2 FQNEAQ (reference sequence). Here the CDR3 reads CASSPGEGTFQETQYF. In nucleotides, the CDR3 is TGTGCCAGCAGCCCCGGGGAGGGGACCTTCCAAGAGACCCAGTACTTC. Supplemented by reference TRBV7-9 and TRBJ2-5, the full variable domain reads DTGVSQNPRHKITKRGQNVTFRCDPISEHNRLYWYRQTLGQGPEFLTYFQNEAQLEKSRLLSDRFSAERPKGSFSTLEIQRTEQGDSAMYLCASSPGEGTFQETQYFGPGTRLLVL.

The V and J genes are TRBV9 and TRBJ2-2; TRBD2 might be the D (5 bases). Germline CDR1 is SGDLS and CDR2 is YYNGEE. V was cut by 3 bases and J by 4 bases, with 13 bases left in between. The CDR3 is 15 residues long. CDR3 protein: CASSAQEVGTGELFF. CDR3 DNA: TGTGCCAGCAGCGCCCAGGAGGTCGGCACCGGGGAGCTGTTTTTT.

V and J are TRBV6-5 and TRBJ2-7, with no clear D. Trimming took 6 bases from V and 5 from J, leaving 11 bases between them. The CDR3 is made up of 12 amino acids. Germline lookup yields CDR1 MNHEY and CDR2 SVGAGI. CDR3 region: CASSPPTDEQYF. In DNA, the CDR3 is TGTGCCAGCAGCCCCCCCACGGACGAGCAGTACTTC.

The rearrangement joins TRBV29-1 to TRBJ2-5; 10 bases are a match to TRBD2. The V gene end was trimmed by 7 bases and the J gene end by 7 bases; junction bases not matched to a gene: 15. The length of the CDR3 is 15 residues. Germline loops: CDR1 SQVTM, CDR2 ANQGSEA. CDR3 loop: CSAVWPSGGDGTQYF. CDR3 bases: TGCAGCGCTGTGTGGCCTAGCGGGGGTGACGGGACCCAGTACTTC.

The DNA of the CDR3 is TGCAGTGCTCTCTGGGGCGATGAGCAGTTCTTC. Translation: CSALWGDEQFF. J is TRBJ2-1 and V is TRBV20-1, with a tentative D call TRBD1 (5 bases). CDR3 length: 11 residues. CDR1 is DFQATT and CDR2 is SNEGSKA in the germline V gene (reference sequence). V lost 5 bases, J lost 8 bases, and 10 bases lay in between.

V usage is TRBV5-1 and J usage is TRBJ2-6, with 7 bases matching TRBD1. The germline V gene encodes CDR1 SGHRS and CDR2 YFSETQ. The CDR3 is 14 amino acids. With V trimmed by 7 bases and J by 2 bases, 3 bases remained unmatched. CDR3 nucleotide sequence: TGCGCCAGCCATACAGGGGCTGGGGCCAACGTCCTGACTTTC. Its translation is CASHTGAGANVLTF. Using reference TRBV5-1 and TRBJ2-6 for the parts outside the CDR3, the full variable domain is KAGVTQTPRYLIKTRGQQVTLSCSPISGHRSVSWYQQTPGQGLQFLFEYFSETQRNKGNFPGRFSGRQFSNSRSEMNVSTLELGDSALYLCASHTGAGANVLTFGAGSRLTVL.

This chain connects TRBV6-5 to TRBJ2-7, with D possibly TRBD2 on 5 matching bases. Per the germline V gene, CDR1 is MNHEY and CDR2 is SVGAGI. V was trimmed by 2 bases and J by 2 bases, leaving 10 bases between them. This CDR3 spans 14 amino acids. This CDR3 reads CASSYQAETYEQYF. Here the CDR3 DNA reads TGTGCCAGCAGTTACCAAGCGGAGACCTACGAGCAGTACTTC.

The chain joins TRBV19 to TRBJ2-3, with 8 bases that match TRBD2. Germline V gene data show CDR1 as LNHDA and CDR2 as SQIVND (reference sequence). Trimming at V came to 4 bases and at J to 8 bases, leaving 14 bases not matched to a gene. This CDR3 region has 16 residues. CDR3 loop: CASSTTRPTAGGTQYF. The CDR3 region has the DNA TGTGCCAGTAGTACGACCCGGCCAACCGCGGGGGGTACGCAGTATTTT.

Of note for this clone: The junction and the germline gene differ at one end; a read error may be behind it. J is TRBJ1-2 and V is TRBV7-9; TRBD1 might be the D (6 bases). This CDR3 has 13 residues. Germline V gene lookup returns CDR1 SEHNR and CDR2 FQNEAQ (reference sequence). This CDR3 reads CSSSLNPGGGYTF. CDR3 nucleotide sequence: TGTTCCAGCAGCTTAAATCCTGGGGGCGGCTACACCTTC.

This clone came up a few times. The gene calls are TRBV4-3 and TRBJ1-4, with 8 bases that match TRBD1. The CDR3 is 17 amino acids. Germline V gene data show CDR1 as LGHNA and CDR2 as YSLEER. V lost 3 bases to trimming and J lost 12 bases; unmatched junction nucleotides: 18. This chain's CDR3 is CASSHARGTGPKVELFF. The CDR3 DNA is TGCGCCAGCAGCCATGCGAGGGGGACAGGCCCTAAAGTGGAACTGTTTTTT.

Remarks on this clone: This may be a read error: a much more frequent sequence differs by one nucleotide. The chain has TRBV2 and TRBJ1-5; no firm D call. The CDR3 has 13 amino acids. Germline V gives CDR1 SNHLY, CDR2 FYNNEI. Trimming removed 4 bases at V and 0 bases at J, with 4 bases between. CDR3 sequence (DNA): TGTGCCAGCAGTGCGGTTAGCAATCAGCCCCAGCATTTT. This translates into CASSAVSNQPQHF. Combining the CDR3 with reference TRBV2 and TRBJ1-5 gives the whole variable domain EPEVTQTPSHQVTQMGQEVILRCVPISNHLYFYWYRQILGQKVEFLVSFYNNEISEKSEIFDDQFSVERPDGSNFTLKIRSTKLEDSAMYFCASSAVSNQPQHFGDGTRLSIL.

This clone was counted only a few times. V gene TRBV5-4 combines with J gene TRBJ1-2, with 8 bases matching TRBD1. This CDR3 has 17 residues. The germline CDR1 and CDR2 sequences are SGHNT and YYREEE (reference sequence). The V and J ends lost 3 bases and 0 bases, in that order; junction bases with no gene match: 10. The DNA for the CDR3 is TGTGCCAGCAGCTCGACAGGGGCCCCCCATTCTAACTATGGCTACACCTTC. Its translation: CASSSTGAPHSNYGYTF.

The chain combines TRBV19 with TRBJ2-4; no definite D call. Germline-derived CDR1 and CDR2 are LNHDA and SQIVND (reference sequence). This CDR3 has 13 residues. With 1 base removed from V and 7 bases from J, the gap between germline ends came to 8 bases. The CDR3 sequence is CASSIATVNIQYF. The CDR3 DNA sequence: TGTGCCAGTAGTATAGCTACAGTCAACATTCAGTACTTC. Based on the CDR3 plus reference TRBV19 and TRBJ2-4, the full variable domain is DGGITQSPKYLFRKEGQNVTLSCEQNLNHDAMYWYRQDPGQGLRLIYYSQIVNDFQKGDIAEGYSVSREKKESFPLTVTSAQKNPTAFYLCASSIATVNIQYFGAGTRLSVL.

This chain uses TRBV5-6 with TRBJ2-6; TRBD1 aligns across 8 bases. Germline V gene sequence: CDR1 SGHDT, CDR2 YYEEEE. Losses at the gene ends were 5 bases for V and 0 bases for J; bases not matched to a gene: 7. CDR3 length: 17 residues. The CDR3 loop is CASSTTGGISGANVLTF. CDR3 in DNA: TGTGCCAGCAGTACAACAGGGGGTATCTCTGGGGCCAACGTCCTGACTTTC.

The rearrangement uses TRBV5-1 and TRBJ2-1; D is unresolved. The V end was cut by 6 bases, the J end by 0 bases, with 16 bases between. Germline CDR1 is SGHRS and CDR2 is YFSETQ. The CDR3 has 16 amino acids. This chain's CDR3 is CASTLGGYYSYNEQFF. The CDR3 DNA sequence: TGCGCCAGCACACTCGGCGGCTACTACTCCTACAATGAGCAGTTCTTC.

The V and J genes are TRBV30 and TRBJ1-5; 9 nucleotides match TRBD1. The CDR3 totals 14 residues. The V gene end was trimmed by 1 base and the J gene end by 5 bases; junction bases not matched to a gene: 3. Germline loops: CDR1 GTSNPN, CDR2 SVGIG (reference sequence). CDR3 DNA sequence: TGTGCCTGGAGTGACGGACAGGGGTATCAGCCCCAGCATTTT. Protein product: CAWSDGQGYQPQHF.